This TCR beta chain was recovered during a study of early T cells in non-severe SARS-CoV-2 infection. Ten or more counts support this clonotype. The TCR library protocol attached unique molecular identifiers to the individual cDNA molecules. TCRdb redid the calling of the 5' RACE reads with MiXCR, one entry per CDR3 protein. The table has fewer than 75,000 distinct CDR3 sequences, less than 20% seen once; the top ten hold 8% to 10%. CDR1 and CDR2 from the germline V gene are SGDLS and YYNGEE. The CDR3 extends over 17 amino acids. The trim removed 4 bases at V and 4 bases at J, leaving 9 bases unmatched.

The source was whole blood, collected at baseline. This chain connects TRBV9 to TRBJ2-6, with 9 positions matching TRBD1. This sequence was found in an adult who was a healthcare worker with PCR-confirmed SARS-CoV-2 infection or an uninfected control (not recorded which). For the CDR3, the DNA is TGTGCCAGCAGCATACGGACAGGGGCCAGCGGGGCCAACGTCCTGACTTTC. It specifies CASSIRTGASGANVLTF.